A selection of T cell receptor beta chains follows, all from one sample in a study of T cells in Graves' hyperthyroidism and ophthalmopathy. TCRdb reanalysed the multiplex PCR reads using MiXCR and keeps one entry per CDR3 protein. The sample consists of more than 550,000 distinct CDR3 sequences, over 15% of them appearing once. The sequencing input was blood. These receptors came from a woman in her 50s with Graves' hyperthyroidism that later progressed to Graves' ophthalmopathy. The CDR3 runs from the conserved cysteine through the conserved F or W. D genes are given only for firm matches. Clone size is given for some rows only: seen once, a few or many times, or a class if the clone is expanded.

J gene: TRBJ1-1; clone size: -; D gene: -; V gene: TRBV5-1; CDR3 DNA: TGCGCCAGCAGCTTCTTACTTATGGCTTTCTTT; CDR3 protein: CASSFLLMAFF
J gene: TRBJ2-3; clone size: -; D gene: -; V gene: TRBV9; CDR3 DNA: TGTGCCAGCAGCGTATTGGGGCTTACTAGCACAGATACGCAGTATTTT; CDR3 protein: CASSVLGLTSTDTQYF
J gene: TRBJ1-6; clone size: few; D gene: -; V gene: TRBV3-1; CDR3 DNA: TGTGCCAGCAGCCCTTCCCGACTGGGAGGTAATTCACCCCTCCACTTT; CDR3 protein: CASSPSRLGGNSPLHF
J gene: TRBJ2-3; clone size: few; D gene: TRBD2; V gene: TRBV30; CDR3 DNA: TGTGCCTCAGGACTAGCGGGGCATAGCACAGATACGCAGTATTTT; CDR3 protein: CASGLAGHSTDTQYF
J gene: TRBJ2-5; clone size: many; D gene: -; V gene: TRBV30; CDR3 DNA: TGTGCCTGGGGGGTTCAAGAGACCCAGTACTTC; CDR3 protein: CAWGVQETQYF
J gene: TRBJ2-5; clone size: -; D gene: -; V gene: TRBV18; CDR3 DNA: TGTGCCAGCTCACCACCCCCGCCGGGGGAATTCAGAGGGGAGACCCAGTACTTC; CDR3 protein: CASSPPPPGEFRGETQYF
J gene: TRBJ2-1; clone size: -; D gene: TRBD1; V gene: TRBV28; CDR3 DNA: TGTGCCAGCAGTGCACGACAGGGGGTGACCTACAATGAGCAGTTCTTC; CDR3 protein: CASSARQGVTYNEQFF
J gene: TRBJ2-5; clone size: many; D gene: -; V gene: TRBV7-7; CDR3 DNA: TGTGCTAGCAGCTTAAACCCCGGGGAAGAGACCCAGTACTTC; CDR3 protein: CASSLNPGEETQYF
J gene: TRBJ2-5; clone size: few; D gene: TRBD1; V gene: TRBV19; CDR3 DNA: TGTGCCAGTAGCACCACAGGGGCGGAGGAGACCCAGTACTTC; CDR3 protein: CASSTTGAEETQYF
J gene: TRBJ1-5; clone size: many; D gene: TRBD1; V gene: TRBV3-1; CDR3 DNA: TGTGCCAGCAGCCGGGACAGGGGGTACAATCAGCCCCAGCATTTT; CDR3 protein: CASSRDRGYNQPQHF
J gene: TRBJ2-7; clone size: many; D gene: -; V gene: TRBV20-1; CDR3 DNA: TGCAGTGCTGAAAAAGGGGGACCTAGGGAGTCCGAGCAGTACTTC; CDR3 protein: CSAEKGGPRESEQYF
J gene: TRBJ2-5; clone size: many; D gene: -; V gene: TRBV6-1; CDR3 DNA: TGTGCCAGCTCAGCGGCCCTCGGTGGCGAGACCCAGTACTTC; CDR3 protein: CASSAALGGETQYF
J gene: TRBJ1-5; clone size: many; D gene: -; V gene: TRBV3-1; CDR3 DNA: TGTGCCAGCAGCCAAGATTTTTCCAACAATCAGCCCCAGCATTTT; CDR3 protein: CASSQDFSNNQPQHF
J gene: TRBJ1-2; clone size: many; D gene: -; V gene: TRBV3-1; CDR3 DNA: TGTGCCAGCAGCCAACATCCGACCGGGTTAGATGGCTACACCTTC; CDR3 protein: CASSQHPTGLDGYTF
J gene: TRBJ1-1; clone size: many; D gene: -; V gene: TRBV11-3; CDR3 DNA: TGTGCCAGCAGCTTAGATGGAACAAGGGAAGCTTTCTTT; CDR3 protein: CASSLDGTREAFF
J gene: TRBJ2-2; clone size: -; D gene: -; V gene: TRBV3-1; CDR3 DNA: TGTGCCAGCAGCCAGTTCCGGCGGGGTCCCACCGGGGAGCTGTTTTTT; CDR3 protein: CASSQFRRGPTGELFF
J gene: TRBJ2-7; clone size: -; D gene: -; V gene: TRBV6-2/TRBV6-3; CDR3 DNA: TGTGCCAGCAGTTACGATGGGGCGCAGTCCTACGAGCAGTACTTC; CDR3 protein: CASSYDGAQSYEQYF
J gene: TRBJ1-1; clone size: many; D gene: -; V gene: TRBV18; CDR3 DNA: TGTGCCAGCTCACCGGGACTTCGGACTGAAGCTTTCTTT; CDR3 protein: CASSPGLRTEAFF
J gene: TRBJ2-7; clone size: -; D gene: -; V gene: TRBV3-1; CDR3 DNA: TGTGCCAGCAGCCAAGCTAGACTAGATTCCTACGAGCAGTACTTC; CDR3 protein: CASSQARLDSYEQYF
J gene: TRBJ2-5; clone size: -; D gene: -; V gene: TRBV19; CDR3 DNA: TGTGCCAGTAGTAATCCCTTGGAGTACCAAGAGACCCAGTACTTC; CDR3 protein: CASSNPLEYQETQYF
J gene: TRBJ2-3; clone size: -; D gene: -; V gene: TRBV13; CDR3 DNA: TGTGCCAGCAGCTTAGGGGAAGCAGCCACAGATACGCAGTATTTT; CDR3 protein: CASSLGEAATDTQYF
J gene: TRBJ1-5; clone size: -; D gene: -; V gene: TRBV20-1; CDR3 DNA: TGCAGTGCAAGAGGGCAGGGAGGCCAGCCCCAGCATTTT; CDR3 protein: CSARGQGGQPQHF
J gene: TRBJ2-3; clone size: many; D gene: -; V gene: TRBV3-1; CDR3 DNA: TGTGCCAGCAGCCGACACACCAGGGCAGATACGCAGTATTTT; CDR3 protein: CASSRHTRADTQYF
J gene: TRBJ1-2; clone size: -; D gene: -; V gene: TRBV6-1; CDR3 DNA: TGTGCCAGCAGTGAAGCGAGGGGGATCCTCCAAAACTATGGCTACACCTTC; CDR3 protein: CASSEARGILQNYGYTF
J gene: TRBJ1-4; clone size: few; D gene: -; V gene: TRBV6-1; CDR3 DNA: TGTGCCAGCAGAACCGGACAGTCAAAACTGTTTTTT; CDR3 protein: CASRTGQSKLFF
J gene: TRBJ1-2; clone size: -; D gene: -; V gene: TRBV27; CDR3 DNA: TGTGCCAGCAGTTTACACTCCGCTATTTCGGGATATGGCTACACCTTC; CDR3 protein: CASSLHSAISGYGYTF
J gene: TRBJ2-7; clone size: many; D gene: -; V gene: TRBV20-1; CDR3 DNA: TGCAGTGCTAGAGGGGGTCCCTCCAACTACGAGCAGTACTTC; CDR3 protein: CSARGGPSNYEQYF
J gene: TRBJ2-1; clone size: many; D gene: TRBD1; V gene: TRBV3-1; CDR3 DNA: TGTGCCAGCAGCCAACTCCGGGACAGGGTTCTGGATGAGCAGTTCTTC; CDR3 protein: CASSQLRDRVLDEQFF
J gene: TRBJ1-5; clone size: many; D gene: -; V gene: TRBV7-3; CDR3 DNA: TGTGCCAGCAGCTTAAACAGGATCGGCCAGCCCCAGCATTTT; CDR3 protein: CASSLNRIGQPQHF
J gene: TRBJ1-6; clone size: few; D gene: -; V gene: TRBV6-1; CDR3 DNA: TGTGCCAGCAGCCCGTTATATAATTCACCCCTCCACTTT; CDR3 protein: CASSPLYNSPLHF
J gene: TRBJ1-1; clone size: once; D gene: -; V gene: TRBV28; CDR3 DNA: TGTGCCAGCAGTCGACACTTACAGGGGAACACTGAAGCTTTCTTT; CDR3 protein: CASSRHLQGNTEAFF
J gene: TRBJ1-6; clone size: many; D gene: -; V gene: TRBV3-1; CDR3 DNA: TGTGCCAGCAGCCAAGATGAACAGCTCTCCTATAATTCACCCCTCCACTTT; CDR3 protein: CASSQDEQLSYNSPLHF
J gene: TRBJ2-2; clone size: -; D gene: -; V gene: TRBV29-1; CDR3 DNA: TGCAGCGTTGGGCGGGGGCAGAACACCGGGGAGCTGTTTTTT; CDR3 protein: CSVGRGQNTGELFF
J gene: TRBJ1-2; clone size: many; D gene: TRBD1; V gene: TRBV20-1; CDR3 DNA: TGCAGTGCCCCACTCCCGACAGGGAACTATGGCTACACCTTC; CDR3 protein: CSAPLPTGNYGYTF
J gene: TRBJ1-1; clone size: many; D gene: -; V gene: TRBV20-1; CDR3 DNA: TGCATGTGCCGGGCGGGCACTGAAGCTTTCTTT; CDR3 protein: CMCRAGTEAFF
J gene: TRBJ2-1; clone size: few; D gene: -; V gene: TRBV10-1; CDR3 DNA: TGCGCCAGCAGACCCAGTGACGGGAGCAATGAGCAGTTCTTC; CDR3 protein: CASRPSDGSNEQFF
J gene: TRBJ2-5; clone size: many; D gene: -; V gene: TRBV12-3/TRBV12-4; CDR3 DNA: TGTGCCAGCAGCCCACTTTTAGGGGGAGGAAAAGAGACCCAGTACTTC; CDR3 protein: CASSPLLGGGKETQYF
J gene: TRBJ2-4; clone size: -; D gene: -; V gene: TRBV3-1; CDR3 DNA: TGTGCCAGCAGCCCAGGCAGGTGGTACTTC; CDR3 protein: CASSPGRWYF
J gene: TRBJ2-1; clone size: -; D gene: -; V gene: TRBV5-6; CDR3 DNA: TGTGCCGGCAGCTTGGCGGCCTACAATGAGCAGTTCTTC; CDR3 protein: CAGSLAAYNEQFF
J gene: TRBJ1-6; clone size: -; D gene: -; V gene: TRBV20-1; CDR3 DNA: TGCAGTGCTAGGGAGGGCTCCTATAATTCACCCCTCCACTTT; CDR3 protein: CSAREGSYNSPLHF
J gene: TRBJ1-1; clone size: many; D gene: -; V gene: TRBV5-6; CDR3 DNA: TGTGCCAGCAGTCCCTTAGGACAAGACATGAACACTGAAGCTTTCTTT; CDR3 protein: CASSPLGQDMNTEAFF
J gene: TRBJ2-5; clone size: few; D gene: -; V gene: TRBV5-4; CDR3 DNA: TGTGCCAGCAGCTCGGACAGCCCGATCGAGACCCAGTACTTC; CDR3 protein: CASSSDSPIETQYF
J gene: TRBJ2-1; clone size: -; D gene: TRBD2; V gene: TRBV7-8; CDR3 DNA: TGTGCCAGCAGCTTAGGACTAGCGGGGTTCTACAATGAGCAGTTCTTC; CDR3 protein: CASSLGLAGFYNEQFF
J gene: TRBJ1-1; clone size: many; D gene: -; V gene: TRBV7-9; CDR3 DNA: TGTGCCAGCATCGGACGGACGAACACTGAAGCTTTCTTT; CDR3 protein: CASIGRTNTEAFF
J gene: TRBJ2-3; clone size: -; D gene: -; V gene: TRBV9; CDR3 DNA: TGTGCCAGCAGCGTCAGGTCCGGGTGGGGCACAGATACGCAGTATTTT; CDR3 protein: CASSVRSGWGTDTQYF
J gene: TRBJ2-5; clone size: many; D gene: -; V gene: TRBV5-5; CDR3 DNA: TGTGCCAGCAGCCACCGGGACGACCAAGAGACCCAGTACTTC; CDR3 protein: CASSHRDDQETQYF
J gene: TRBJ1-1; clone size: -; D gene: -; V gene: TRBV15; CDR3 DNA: TGTGCCACCAGCAGAGAAAGAGCTTCGGACACTGAAGCTTTCTTT; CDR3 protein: CATSRERASDTEAFF
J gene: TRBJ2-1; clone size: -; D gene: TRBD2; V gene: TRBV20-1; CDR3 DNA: TGCAGTGCTAGATCTTACGTTACTAGCGGGGGGGTTGACAATGAGCAGTTCTTC; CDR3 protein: CSARSYVTSGGVDNEQFF